The rows below give T cell receptor beta chains drawn from one sample of a study of synovial regulatory T cells in juvenile arthritis. Here immunoSEQ multiplex PCR was the method, and the copy in TCRdb shows in-frame clones only, minus some. The sample holds 9,700 or so clones. What was sequenced was Treg cells from blood. The receptor source for this set is a donor aged 2-35 years with juvenile idiopathic arthritis. The CDR3 runs from the conserved cysteine through the conserved F or W. Each record gives: clone size, J gene, V gene, CDR3 protein. Size values are once, few and many counts, or a class for expanded clones, and some rows have none.

abundance: -; j_gene: TRBJ1-2; v_gene: TRBV4-3; CDR3aa: CACGVAGYTF
abundance: -; j_gene: TRBJ1-5; v_gene: TRBV2; CDR3aa: CASNRENNQPQHF
abundance: medium-sized; j_gene: TRBJ1-3; v_gene: TRBV19; CDR3aa: CASSQQATTPLTGNTIYF
abundance: -; j_gene: TRBJ1-5; v_gene: TRBV6-1; CDR3aa: CASSDGQLRDNQPQHF
abundance: -; j_gene: TRBJ1-2; v_gene: TRBV7-9; CDR3aa: CASSSPGDRLQANYGYTF
abundance: -; j_gene: TRBJ2-7; v_gene: TRBV11-2; CDR3aa: CASRPPAGYYEQYF
abundance: -; j_gene: TRBJ1-1; v_gene: TRBV28; CDR3aa: CASSWGRGTEAFF
abundance: -; j_gene: TRBJ2-7; v_gene: TRBV6-5; CDR3aa: CASRQSVGGQYF
abundance: -; j_gene: TRBJ2-6; v_gene: TRBV6-1; CDR3aa: CASSEVRGISSGANVLTF
abundance: -; j_gene: TRBJ2-6; v_gene: TRBV18; CDR3aa: CASSPLPSGANVLTF
abundance: -; j_gene: TRBJ1-1; v_gene: TRBV19; CDR3aa: CASSALWGTEAFF
abundance: -; j_gene: TRBJ1-2; v_gene: TRBV6-5; CDR3aa: CASSPRFKDGYTF